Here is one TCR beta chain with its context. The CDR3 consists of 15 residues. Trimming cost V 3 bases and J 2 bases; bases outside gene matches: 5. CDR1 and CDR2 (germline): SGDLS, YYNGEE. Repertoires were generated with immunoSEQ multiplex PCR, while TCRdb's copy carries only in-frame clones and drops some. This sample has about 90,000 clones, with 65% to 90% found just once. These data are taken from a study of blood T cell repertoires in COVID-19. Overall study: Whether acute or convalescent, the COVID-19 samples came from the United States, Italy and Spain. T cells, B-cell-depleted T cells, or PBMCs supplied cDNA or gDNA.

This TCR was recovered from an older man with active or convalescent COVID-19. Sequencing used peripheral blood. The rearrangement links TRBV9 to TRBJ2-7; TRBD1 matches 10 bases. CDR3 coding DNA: TGTGCCAGCAGCGCGGGACAGGGGACAACCTACGAGCAGTACTTC. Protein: CASSAGQGTTYEQYF.